This record covers a single T cell receptor beta chain. The CDR3 totals 16 residues. V lost 1 base to trimming and J lost 0 bases, with 9 bases between them. Germline V gene lookup returns CDR1 MGHRA and CDR2 YSYEKL. This record belongs to a study of blood T cell repertoires in COVID-19. Libraries were prepared by immunoSEQ multiplex PCR; TCRdb keeps only in-frame clonotypes and omits some of them. This table holds about 300,000 clones, roughly 86% found once. Sample: peripheral blood. The receptor was isolated from a woman in her thirties with COVID-19, enrolled during active disease. The rearrangement links TRBV4-1 to TRBJ1-4; D call uncertain. The CDR3 DNA sequence: TGCGCCAGCAGCCAAGCAACAGTTGCAACTAATGAAAAACTGTTTTTT. Its protein is CASSQATVATNEKLFF.